What follows are 9 T cell receptor beta chains derived from one specimen sequenced in a study of T cell repertoires in cytomegalovirus infection. The antigens for these receptors are not known. TCRdb re-derived calls from the reads in MiXCR, one entry per CDR3 protein. The sample yields over 45,000 distinct CDR3 sequences, more than 15% seen once. Sequencing was performed on CD8+ T cells from cultured PBMCs, taken from culture after CMV antigen stimulation. All receptors derive from a human donor in good health (CMV status not recorded). Some clones in this sample may be carry-over from other donors' samples.

J is TRBJ2-1 and V is TRBV27, with 7 nucleotides matching TRBD1. Trimming took 5 bases from V and 1 from J; bases not matched to a gene: 8. The CDR3 is 16 residues long. The germline gives CDR1 MNHEY, CDR2 SMNVEV (reference sequence). CDR3 in amino acids: CASSIRTGLSYNEQFF. CDR3 DNA sequence: TGTGCCAGCAGTATCAGGACAGGACTTTCCTACAATGAGCAGTTCTTC.

A single count supports this clonotype. V usage is TRBV12-3 or TRBV12-4 and J usage is TRBJ2-3, with D tentatively TRBD2 (5 bases). The V end was cut by 6 bases, the J end by 0 bases, with 19 bases between. The CDR3 extends over 17 amino acids. The CDR3 nucleotides are TGTGCCAGCAGACTACCCTCTAGCCCTTCTAGCACAGATACGCAGTATTTT. This sequence encodes CASRLPSSPSSTDTQYF.

The chain links TRBV12-3 or TRBV12-4 to TRBJ2-7, with TRBD2 identical over 11 bases. The trim removed 7 bases at V and 3 bases at J, leaving 2 bases unmatched. This CDR3 is 13 amino acids long. The CDR3 region is CASILAGGYEQYF. The CDR3 DNA reads TGTGCCAGCATCCTAGCGGGAGGCTACGAGCAGTACTTC.

V usage is TRBV6-2 or TRBV6-3 and J usage is TRBJ1-5, with TRBD1 as a possible D gene (6 bases). Trimming took off 4 bases at V and 2 bases at J, with 15 bases between the two ends. This CDR3 region has 16 residues. CDR1 and CDR2 (germline): MNHEY, SVGEGT. CDR3 region: CASSSPQGFGNQPQHF. The CDR3, as DNA: TGTGCCAGCAGTTCCCCTCAGGGGTTTGGCAATCAGCCCCAGCATTTT.

This sequence joins TRBV6-6 and TRBJ1-3; D remains unclear. Germline V gene lookup returns CDR1 MNHNY and CDR2 SVGAGI (reference sequence). Between the trimmed V and J ends, which lost 6 bases and 0 bases, there was a span of 12 bases. There are 15 residues in the CDR3. CDR3 sequence reads: CASRLFDISGNTIYF. The CDR3, as DNA: TGTGCCAGCAGACTCTTTGACATCTCTGGAAACACCATATATTTT.

On this clonotype itself: A much more abundant neighbour one base away suggests this may be a read error. Likely a read error: the CDR3 ends without its conserved phenylalanine or tryptophan. This chain joins TRBV7-9 and TRBJ1-2, with D maybe TRBD1 (6 bases). The V and J ends lost 4 bases and 2 bases respectively, with 11 bases between them. The CDR3 sequence is 14 residues long. Germline CDR1 and CDR2: SEHNR and FQNEAQ (reference sequence). Here the CDR3 DNA reads TGTGCCAGCAGCTCGGGACACGTCAACTATGGCTACACCTTA. Translating gives CASSSGHVNYGYTL.

Judged by abundance, this clonotype is medium-sized. This chain links TRBV11-2 with TRBJ2-7, with 7 bases matching TRBD1. This CDR3 region has 14 residues. Germline V gives CDR1 SGHAT, CDR2 FQNNGV. Trimming cost V 1 base and J 3 bases; bases outside gene matches: 3. The DNA of the CDR3 is TGTGCCAGCAGCTTAGCGTCAGGGGGCTACGAGCAGTACTTC. Its translation: CASSLASGGYEQYF. Drawing the rest from reference TRBV11-2 and TRBJ2-7, the complete variable domain is EAGVAQSPRYKIIEKRQSVAFWCNPISGHATLYWYQQILGQGPKLLIQFQNNGVVDDSQLPKDRFSAERLKGVDSTLKIQPAKLEDSAVYLCASSLASGGYEQYFGPGTRLTVT.

The J gene is TRBJ2-7, the V gene TRBV12-3 or TRBV12-4, with D tentatively TRBD2 (6 bases). This CDR3 has 14 residues. Trimming left V 6 bases short and J 7 bases short, with 19 bases between. CDR3: CASSRAPRAGEQYF. As DNA, the CDR3 is TGTGCCAGCAGCCGCGCCCCCAGGGCGGGGGAGCAGTACTTC.

This clonotype was counted only a few times. The rearrangement joins TRBV4-1 to TRBJ2-5; no clear D gene. This CDR3 region has 14 residues. Trimming took 0 bases from V and 4 from J, leaving 9 bases between them. Germline CDR1 MGHRA, CDR2 YSYEKL. CDR3 amino acids: CASSQDQLGETQYF. The CDR3 region has the DNA TGCGCCAGCAGCCAAGATCAATTAGGAGAGACCCAGTACTTC.